This T cell receptor (beta chain) originates from a study of T cells after yellow fever vaccination. TCRdb used MiXCR to reprocess the 5' RACE reads, holding one entry per CDR3 protein. The table records nearly 350,000 distinct CDR3 sequences, less than 9.5% of them present only once. The ends lost 2 bases at V and 5 bases at J; junction bases unmatched: 7. CDR3 length: 15 residues. CDR1 and CDR2 from the germline V gene are LGHDT and YNNKEL (reference sequence). This clonotype was picked up many times. Its antigen is unknown. Study results and limitations: Of the clonotypes, a small share occurred in both CD4 and CD8 compartments. After the booster, over 95% of CD4 and about nine tenths of CD8 primary-response clones were re-detected.

The origin of this receptor is a man younger than 35 who received the YFV17D yellow fever vaccine. J is TRBJ1-1 and V is TRBV3-1, with TRBD1 matching 8 bases. Sequences were derived from PBMCs, sampled about 41 days after the first yellow fever vaccination. The CDR3 region has the DNA TGTGCCAGCAGCCAACTGGACAGGGTGGGGACTGAAGCTTTCTTT. This codes for CASSQLDRVGTEAFF.